This paragraph covers one TCR beta chain sequence. Its specificity is not known. Selected positively for CCR7 and CD45RO-negative, naive CD8 cells excluded terminally differentiated effector memory CD45RA+ cells. This entry is derived from a study of shared clonotypes between healthy human individuals. Findings of the study overall: Generation of non-shared clonotypes was less probable than generation of clonotypes shared by all four donors. Deeper or shallower sequencing was expected to change how clonotypes are shared among donors.

Study processing details: ImmunoSEQ yielded junction-only sequences lacking quality scores, so filtering differed. Assay: immunoSEQ multiplex PCR; the TCRdb copy retains only in-frame clones and omits some. V, J and clone size are taken as reported in that table, and D and trimming were inferred from the DNA itself. The sample has some 2,000,000 clones; roughly 95% are singletons. CDR3 length: 16 amino acids. Germline-derived CDR1 and CDR2 are MNHEY and SMNVEV (reference sequence). The V gene end was trimmed by 7 bases and the J gene end by 0 bases; junction bases not matched to a gene: 8. What was sequenced was naive CD8+ T cells sorted from blood. The clonotype originates from a man aged 18 to 29 in good health. The rearrangement joins TRBV27 to TRBJ2-3, with TRBD2 matching over 9 bases. The CDR3 DNA reads TGTGCCAGCAAGTATCCTGCGGGGGGGAGCACAGATACGCAGTATTTT. Protein sequence: CASKYPAGGSTDTQYF.